The rows below give T cell receptor beta chains drawn from one sample of a study of Ad26.COV2.S vaccination and SARS-CoV-2 variants. Generated by immunoSEQ multiplex PCR, the TCRdb table keeps only in-frame clones and is missing some. Among about 350,000 clones listed, roughly 81% were seen once. Material: peripheral blood, obtained in a trial of Ad26.COV2.S vaccine versus placebo. The receptors were gathered from a person aged 18-60 years who received the Ad26.COV2.S COVID-19 vaccine or a placebo. CDR3s include the opening cysteine and the closing phenylalanine or tryptophan. A D gene is named only where the DNA matches it firmly. Clone size is stated in some rows and not others, as once, few, many or a class when expanded.

-,-,TRBJ2-5,TRBV7-8,TGTGCCAGCAGCTCTTGGGTGAATCAAGAGACCCAGTACTTC,CASSSWVNQETQYF
-,-,TRBJ2-7,TRBV19,TGTGCCAGTAGTAGAGGGATATCAGATCCAATGTTCTCCTACGAGCAGTACTTC,CASSRGISDPMFSYEQYF
few,-,TRBJ2-5,TRBV9,TGTGCCAGCAGCGTAGCTGTGAAGTCAGAGACCCAGTACTTC,CASSVAVKSETQYF
-,-,TRBJ1-5,TRBV7-2,TGTGCCAGCAGCCTAGCACCCCATGGTCAGCCCCAGCATTTT,CASSLAPHGQPQHF
once,-,TRBJ2-2,TRBV24-1,TGTGCCACCAGTGAGCCGACAGGAGTGGACACCGGGGAGCTGTTTTTT,CATSEPTGVDTGELFF
-,TRBD1,TRBJ2-5,TRBV5-4,TGTGCCAGCAGCTTCGGGACAGGGGGCGGCCGAGAGACCCAGTACTTC,CASSFGTGGGRETQYF
-,-,TRBJ1-1,TRBV10-3,TGTGCCATCAGTGAGACAAAGAACACTGAAGCTTTCTTT,CAISETKNTEAFF
many,TRBD2,TRBJ2-1,TRBV6-5,TGTGCCAGCAGACAGACTAGCGGGAGAGTTGTGTTCTTC,CASRQTSGRVVFF
-,-,TRBJ2-7,TRBV6-1,TGTGCCAGCAGTGAAGGCTTGGCCTACGAGCAGTACTTC,CASSEGLAYEQYF
-,-,TRBJ2-2,TRBV3-1/TRBV3-2,TGTGCCAGCAGCCCGGGGGGGGACAGCACCACCGGGGAGCTGTTTTTT,CASSPGGDSTTGELFF
-,-,TRBJ2-1,TRBV3-1/TRBV3-2,TGTGCCAGCAGCCAACTGGGGGGTGACAATGAGCAGTTCTTC,CASSQLGGDNEQFF
few,TRBD1,TRBJ2-3,TRBV9,TGTGCCAGCAGCTCATGGACAGGGGCTCTAGATACGCAGTATTTT,CASSSWTGALDTQYF
-,-,TRBJ2-2,TRBV7-9,TGTGCCAGCAGCTTATTAGGGAATACCGGGGAGCTGTTTTTT,CASSLLGNTGELFF
-,TRBD1,TRBJ1-4,TRBV30,TGTGCCTGGAGTGAATGGGACAGTAATGAAAAACTGTTTTTT,CAWSEWDSNEKLFF
-,-,TRBJ2-7,TRBV5-1,TGCGCCAGCAGCACGGGGGTCGGCGGGACTCCCTACGAGCAGTACTTC,CASSTGVGGTPYEQYF
-,-,TRBJ2-1,TRBV5-1,TGCGCCAGCAGGACAGAATTACGAACAATGAACAATGAGCAGTTCTTC,CASRTELRTMNNEQFF
-,-,TRBJ2-7,TRBV24-1,TGTGCCACCAGTGATTCCGGTGACGGGAACTACGAGCAGTACTTC,CATSDSGDGNYEQYF
-,-,TRBJ2-5,TRBV7-9,TGTGCCAGCAGCCTCCGAGTGGGGGAGACCCAGTACTTC,CASSLRVGETQYF
-,-,TRBJ2-1,TRBV27,TGTGCCAGCACTCCTAGGGCAGGGGAAACTTACAATGAGCAGTTCTTC,CASTPRAGETYNEQFF
-,TRBD2,TRBJ2-3,TRBV30,TGTGCCTGGGAAGCGGGGGGCACAGATACGCAGTATTTT,CAWEAGGTDTQYF